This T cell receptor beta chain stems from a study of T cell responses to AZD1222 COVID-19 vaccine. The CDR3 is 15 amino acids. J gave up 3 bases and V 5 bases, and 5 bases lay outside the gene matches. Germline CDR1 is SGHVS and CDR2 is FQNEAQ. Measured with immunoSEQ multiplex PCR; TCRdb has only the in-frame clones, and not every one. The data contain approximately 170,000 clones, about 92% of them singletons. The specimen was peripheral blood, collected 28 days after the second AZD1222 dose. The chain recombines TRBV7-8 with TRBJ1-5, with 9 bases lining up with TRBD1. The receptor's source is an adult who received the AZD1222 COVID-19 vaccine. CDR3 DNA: TGTGCCAGCAGCCCACGGGACAGGGACAATCAGCCCCAGCATTTT. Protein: CASSPRDRDNQPQHF.